The 3 T cell receptor beta chains presented below share a single source sample, sequenced in a study of blood T cell repertoires in COVID-19. Assay used: immunoSEQ multiplex PCR; TCRdb lists only in-frame clones, some missing. The sample shows nearly 95,000 clones, about 87% of them seen only once. Sequencing input: peripheral blood. Receptors were obtained from a human donor with acute or convalescent COVID-19. The donor label of this sample is uncertain.

This clone has a handful of counts. The chain couples TRBV5-4 to TRBJ1-5, with TRBD1 matching 7 bases. V lost 4 bases and J lost 4; bases outside the gene matches: 5. Per the germline V gene, CDR1 is SGHNT and CDR2 is YYREEE (reference sequence). The CDR3 covers 14 residues. As DNA, the CDR3 is TGTGCCAGCAGCAAAGGGGGCCCTAATCAGCCCCAGCATTTT. Amino acids: CASSKGGPNQPQHF.

The rearrangement joins TRBV6-5 to TRBJ1-6; 8 bases fit TRBD1. The CDR3 has 15 amino acids. With 0 bases clipped from V and 8 bases from J, the junction kept 3 bases outside the gene matches. Germline V lookup: CDR1 MNHEY, CDR2 SVGAGI. The CDR3 loop reads CASSYSDRVDSPLHF. CDR3 bases: TGTGCCAGCAGTTACTCGGACAGGGTGGATTCACCCCTCCACTTT.

This rearrangement joins TRBV5-6 to TRBJ1-2, with unresolved D. The CDR3 has 13 amino acids. Trimming stripped 0 bases from V and 4 bases from J, with 7 bases between. Germline V gives CDR1 SGHDT, CDR2 YYEEEE. CDR3 nucleotide sequence: TGTGCCAGCAGCTTGGGGGAGGGCTATGGCTACACCTTC. Translated: CASSLGEGYGYTF.